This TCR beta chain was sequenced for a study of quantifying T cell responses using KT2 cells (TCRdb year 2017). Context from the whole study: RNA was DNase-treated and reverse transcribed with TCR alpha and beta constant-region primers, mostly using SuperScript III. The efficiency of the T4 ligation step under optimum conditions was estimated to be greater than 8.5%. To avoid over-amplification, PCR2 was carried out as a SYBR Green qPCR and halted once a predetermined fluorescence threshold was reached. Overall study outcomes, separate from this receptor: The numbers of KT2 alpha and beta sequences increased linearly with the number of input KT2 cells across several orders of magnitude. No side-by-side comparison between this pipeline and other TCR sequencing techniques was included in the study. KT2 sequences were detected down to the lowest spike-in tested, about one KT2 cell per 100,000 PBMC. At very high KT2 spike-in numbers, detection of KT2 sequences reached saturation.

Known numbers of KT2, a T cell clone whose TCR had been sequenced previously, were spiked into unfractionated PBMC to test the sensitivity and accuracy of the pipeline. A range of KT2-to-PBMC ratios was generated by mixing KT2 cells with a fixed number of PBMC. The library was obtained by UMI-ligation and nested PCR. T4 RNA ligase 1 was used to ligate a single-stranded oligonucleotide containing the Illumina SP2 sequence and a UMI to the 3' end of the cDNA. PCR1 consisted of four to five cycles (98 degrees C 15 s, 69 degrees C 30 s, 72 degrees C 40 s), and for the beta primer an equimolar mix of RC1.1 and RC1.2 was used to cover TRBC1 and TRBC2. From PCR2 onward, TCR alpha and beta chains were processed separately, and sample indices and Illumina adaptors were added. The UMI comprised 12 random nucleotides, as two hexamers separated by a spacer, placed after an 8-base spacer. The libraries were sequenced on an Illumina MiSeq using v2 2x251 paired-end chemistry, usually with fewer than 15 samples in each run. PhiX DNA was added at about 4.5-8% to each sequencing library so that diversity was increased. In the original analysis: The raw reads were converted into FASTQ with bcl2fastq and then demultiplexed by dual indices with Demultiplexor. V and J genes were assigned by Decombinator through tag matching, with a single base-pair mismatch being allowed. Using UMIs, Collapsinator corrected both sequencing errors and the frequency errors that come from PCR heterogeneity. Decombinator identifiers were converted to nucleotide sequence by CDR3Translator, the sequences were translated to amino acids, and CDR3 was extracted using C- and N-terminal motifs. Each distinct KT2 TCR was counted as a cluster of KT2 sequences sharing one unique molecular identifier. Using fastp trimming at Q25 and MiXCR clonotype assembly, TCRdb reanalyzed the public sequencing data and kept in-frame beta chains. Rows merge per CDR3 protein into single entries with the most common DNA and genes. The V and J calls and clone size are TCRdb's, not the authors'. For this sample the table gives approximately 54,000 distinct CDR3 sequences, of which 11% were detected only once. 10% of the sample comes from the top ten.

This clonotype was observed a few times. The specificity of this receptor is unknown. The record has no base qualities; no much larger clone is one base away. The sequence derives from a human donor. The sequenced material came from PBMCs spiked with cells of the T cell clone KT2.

For the CDR3, the sequence is CATVAGPLPYGYTF. The nucleotide sequence reads as follows: TGTGCCACCGTGGCGGGCCCGCTTCCATATGGCTACACCTTC. This receptor chain uses TRBV24-1 and TRBJ1-2; too little of a D gene remains to name it. V and J lose 9 bases and 5 bases, and a span of 18 bases separates them. CDR1 KGHDR and CDR2 SFDVKD are derived from the germline V gene. The CDR3 runs 14 residues from the cysteine to the phenylalanine. The DNA shown is the 42-base CDR3, in frame from base 1.